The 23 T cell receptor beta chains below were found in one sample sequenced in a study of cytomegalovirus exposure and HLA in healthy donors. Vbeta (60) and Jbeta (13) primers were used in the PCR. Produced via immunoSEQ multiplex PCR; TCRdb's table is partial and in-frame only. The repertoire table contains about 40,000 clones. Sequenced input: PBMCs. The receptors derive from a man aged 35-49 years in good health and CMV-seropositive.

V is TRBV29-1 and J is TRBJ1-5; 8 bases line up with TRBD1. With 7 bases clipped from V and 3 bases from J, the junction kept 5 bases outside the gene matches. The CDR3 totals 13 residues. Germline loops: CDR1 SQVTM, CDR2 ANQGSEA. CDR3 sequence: CSAQGALNQPQHF. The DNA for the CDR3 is TGCAGCGCGCAGGGGGCTCTCAATCAGCCCCAGCATTTT. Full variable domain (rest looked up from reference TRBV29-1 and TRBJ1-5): SAVISQKPSRDICQRGTSLTIQCQVDSQVTMMFWYRQQPGQSLTLIATANQGSEATYESGFVIDKFPISRPNLTFSTLTVSNMSPEDSSIYLCSAQGALNQPQHFGDGTRLSIL.

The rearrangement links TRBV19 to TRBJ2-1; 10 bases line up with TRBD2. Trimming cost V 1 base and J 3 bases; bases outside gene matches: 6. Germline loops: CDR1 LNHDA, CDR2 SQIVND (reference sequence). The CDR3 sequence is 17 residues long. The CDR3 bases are TGTGCCAGTAGTATAGTAGGTAGCGGGAGGCTCTACAATGAGCAGTTCTTC. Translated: CASSIVGSGRLYNEQFF. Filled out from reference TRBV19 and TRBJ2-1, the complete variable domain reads DGGITQSPKYLFRKEGQNVTLSCEQNLNHDAMYWYRQDPGQGLRLIYYSQIVNDFQKGDIAEGYSVSREKKESFPLTVTSAQKNPTAFYLCASSIVGSGRLYNEQFFGPGTRLTVL.

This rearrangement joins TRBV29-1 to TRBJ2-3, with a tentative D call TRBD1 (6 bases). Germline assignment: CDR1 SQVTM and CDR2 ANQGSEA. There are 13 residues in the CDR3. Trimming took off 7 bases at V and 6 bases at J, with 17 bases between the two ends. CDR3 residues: CSAVTGLMDTQYF. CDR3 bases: TGCAGCGCCGTGACAGGTCTGATGGATACGCAGTATTTT.

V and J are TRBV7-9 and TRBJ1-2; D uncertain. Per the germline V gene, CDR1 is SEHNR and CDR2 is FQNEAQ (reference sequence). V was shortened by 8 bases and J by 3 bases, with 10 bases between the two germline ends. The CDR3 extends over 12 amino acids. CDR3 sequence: CASDWGDYGYTF. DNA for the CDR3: TGTGCCAGCGATTGGGGAGACTATGGCTACACCTTC.

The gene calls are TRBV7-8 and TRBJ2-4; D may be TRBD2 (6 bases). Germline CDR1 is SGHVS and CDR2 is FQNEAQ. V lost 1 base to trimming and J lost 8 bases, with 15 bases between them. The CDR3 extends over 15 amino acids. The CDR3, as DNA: TGTGCCAGCAGCTTAGGATGGAAGGGCGGGGACATTCAGTACTTC. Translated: CASSLGWKGGDIQYF.

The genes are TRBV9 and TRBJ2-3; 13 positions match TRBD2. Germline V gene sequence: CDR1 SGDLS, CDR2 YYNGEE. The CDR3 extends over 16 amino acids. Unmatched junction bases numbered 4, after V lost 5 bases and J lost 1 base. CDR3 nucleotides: TGTGCCAGCAGTAGGACTAGCGGGAGTGGCACAGATACGCAGTATTTT. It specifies CASSRTSGSGTDTQYF.

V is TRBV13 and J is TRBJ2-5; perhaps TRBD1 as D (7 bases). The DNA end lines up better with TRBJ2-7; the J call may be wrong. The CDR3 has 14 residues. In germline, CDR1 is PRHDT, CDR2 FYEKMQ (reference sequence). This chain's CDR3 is CASQGGSDYREQYF. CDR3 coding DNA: TGTGCCAGCCAGGGGGGTTCGGACTATCGCGAGCAGTACTTC.

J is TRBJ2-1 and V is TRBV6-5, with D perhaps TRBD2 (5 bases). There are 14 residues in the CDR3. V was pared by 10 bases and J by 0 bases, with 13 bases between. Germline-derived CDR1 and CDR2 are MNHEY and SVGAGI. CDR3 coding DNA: TGTGCCACCGCGGAGGACCCCTCCTACAATGAGCAGTTCTTC. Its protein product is CATAEDPSYNEQFF.

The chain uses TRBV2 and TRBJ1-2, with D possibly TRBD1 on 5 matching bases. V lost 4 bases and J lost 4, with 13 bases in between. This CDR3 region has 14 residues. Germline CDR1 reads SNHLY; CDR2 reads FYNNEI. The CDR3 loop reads CASSVTASSYGYTF. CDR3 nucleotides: TGTGCCAGCAGTGTGACAGCTTCTTCCTATGGCTACACCTTC.

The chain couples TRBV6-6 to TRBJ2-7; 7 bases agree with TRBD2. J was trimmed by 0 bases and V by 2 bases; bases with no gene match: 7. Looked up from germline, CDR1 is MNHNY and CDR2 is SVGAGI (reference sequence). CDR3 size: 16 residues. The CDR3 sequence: CASSYRSSGSSYEQYF. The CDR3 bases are TGTGCCAGCAGTTACCGTTCTAGCGGCTCCTCCTACGAGCAGTACTTC.

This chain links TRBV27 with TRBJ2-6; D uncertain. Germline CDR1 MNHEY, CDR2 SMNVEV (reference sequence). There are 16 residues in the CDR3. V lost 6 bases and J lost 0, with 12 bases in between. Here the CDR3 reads CASSPLSNSGANVLTF. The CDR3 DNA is TGTGCCAGCAGCCCCCTCAGTAACTCTGGGGCCAACGTCCTGACTTTC. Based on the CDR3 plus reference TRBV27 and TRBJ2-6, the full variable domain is EAQVTQNPRYLITVTGKKLTVTCSQNMNHEYMSWYRQDPGLGLRQIYYSMNVEVTDKGDVPEGYKVSRKEKRNFPLILESPSPNQTSLYFCASSPLSNSGANVLTFGAGSRLTVL.

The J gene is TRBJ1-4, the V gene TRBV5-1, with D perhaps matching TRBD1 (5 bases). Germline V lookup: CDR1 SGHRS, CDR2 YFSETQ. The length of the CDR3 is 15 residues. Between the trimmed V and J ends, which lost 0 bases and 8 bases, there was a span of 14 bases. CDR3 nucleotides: TGCGCCAGCAGCTTGGTGGGACTGGGAGGCGAAAAACTGTTTTTT. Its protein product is CASSLVGLGGEKLFF.

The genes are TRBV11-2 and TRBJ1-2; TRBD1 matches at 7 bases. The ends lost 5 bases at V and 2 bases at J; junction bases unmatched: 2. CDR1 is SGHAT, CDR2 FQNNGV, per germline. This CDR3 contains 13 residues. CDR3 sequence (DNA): TGTGCCAGCAGCCTGGGACAGAACTATGGCTACACCTTC. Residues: CASSLGQNYGYTF.

This chain's CDR3 is CASSIRGSGELFF. As DNA, the CDR3 is TGTGCCAGCAGTATCCGGGGTAGCGGGGAGCTGTTTTTT. The chain joins TRBV28 to TRBJ2-2; weak D call: TRBD2 (5 bases). CDR1 is MDHEN, CDR2 SYDVKM, per germline. This CDR3 has 13 amino acids. Trimming shortened V by 5 bases and J by 7 bases, and 11 bases separated the two germline ends.

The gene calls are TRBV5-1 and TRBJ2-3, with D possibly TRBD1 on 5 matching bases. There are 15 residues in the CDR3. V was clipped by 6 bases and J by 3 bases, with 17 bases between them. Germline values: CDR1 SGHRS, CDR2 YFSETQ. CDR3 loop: CASKQGVRLTDTQYF. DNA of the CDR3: TGCGCCAGCAAGCAGGGTGTCAGGCTAACAGATACGCAGTATTTT.

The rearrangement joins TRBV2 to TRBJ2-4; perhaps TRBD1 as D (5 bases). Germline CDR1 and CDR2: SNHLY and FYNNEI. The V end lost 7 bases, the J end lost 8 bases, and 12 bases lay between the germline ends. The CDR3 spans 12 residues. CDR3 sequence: CASNRRVDIQYF. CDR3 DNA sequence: TGTGCCAGCAACCGCAGGGTTGACATTCAGTACTTC.

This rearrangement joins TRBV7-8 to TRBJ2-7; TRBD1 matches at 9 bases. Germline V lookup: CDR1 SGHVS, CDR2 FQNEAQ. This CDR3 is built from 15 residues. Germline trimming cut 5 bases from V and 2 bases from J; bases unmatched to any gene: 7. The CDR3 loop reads CASSATGGRPYEQYF. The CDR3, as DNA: TGTGCCAGCAGCGCGACAGGGGGTCGGCCCTACGAGCAGTACTTC.

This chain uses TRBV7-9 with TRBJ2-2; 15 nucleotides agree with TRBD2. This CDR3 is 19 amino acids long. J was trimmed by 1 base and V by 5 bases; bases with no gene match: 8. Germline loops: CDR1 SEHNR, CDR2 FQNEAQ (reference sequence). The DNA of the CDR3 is TGTGCCAGCAGCAATCTAGGACTAGCGGGAGGGTTGAACACCGGGGAGCTGTTTTTT. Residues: CASSNLGLAGGLNTGELFF.

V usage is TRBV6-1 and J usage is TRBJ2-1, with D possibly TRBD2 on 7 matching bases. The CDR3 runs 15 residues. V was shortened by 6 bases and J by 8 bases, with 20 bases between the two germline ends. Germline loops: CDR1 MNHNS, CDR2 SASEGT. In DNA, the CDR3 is TGTGCCAGCAGCAGAGGGGGAGGGCCGGGCGATGAGCAGTTCTTC. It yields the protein CASSRGGGPGDEQFF.

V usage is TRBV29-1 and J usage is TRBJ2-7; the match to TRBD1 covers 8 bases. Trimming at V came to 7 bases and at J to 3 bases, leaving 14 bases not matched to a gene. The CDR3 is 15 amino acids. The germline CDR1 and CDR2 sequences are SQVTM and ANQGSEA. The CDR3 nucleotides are TGCAGCGCCTCGGAAGGTCAGGGGGCGTTCTACGAGCAGTACTTC. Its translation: CSASEGQGAFYEQYF.

CDR3 loop: CASSLWGTLGNTIYF. CDR3 DNA: TGTGCCAGCAGCTTATGGGGCACTCTTGGAAACACCATATATTTT. The chain joins TRBV7-8 to TRBJ1-3; weak D call: TRBD1 (5 bases). Trimming stripped 2 bases from V and 3 bases from J, with 11 bases between. Per germline, CDR1 SGHVS and CDR2 FQNEAQ. The CDR3 runs 15 residues.

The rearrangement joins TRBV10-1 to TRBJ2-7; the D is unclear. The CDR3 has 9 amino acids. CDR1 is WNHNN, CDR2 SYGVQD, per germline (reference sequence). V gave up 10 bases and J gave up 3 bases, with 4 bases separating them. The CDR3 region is CATRYEQYF. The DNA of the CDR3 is TGCGCCACCCGCTACGAGCAGTACTTC.

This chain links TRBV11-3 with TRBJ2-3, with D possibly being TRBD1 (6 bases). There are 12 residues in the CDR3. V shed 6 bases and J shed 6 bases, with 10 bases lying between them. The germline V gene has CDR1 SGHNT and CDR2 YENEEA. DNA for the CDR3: TGTGCCAGCAGTCAAAGGGGGGATACGCAGTATTTT. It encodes CASSQRGDTQYF. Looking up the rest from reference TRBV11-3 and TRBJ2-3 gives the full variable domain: EAGVVQSPRYKIIEKKQPVAFWCNPISGHNTLYWYLQNLGQGPELLIRYENEEAVDDSQLPKDRFSAERLKGVDSTLKIQPAELGDSAVYLCASSQRGDTQYFGPGTRLTVL.